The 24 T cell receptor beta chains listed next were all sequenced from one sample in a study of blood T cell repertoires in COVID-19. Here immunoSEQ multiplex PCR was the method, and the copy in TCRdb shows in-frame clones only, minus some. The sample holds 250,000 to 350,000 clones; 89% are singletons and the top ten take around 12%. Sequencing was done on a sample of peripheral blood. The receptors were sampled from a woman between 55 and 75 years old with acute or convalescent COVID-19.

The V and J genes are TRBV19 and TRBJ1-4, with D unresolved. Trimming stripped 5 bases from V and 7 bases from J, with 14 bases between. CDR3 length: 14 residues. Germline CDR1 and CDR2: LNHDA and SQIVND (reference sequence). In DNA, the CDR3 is TGTGCCAGTAGTGACGCAAGAGGAGGTGAAAAACTGTTTTTT. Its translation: CASSDARGGEKLFF.

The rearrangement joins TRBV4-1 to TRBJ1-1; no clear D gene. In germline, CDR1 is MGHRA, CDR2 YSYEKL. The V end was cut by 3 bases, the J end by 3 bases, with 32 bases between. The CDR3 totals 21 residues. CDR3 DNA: TGCGCCAGCAGCCATTCCCTAAACCCCAGGAAGTCGCGAGATGGGTACACTGAAGCTTTCTTT. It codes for CASSHSLNPRKSRDGYTEAFF.

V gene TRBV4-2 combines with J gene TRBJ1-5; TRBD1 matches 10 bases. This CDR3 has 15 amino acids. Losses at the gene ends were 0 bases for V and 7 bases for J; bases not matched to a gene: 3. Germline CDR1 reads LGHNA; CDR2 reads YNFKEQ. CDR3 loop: CASSQEGTGVQPQHF. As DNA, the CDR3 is TGTGCCAGCAGCCAAGAGGGGACAGGGGTACAGCCCCAGCATTTT.

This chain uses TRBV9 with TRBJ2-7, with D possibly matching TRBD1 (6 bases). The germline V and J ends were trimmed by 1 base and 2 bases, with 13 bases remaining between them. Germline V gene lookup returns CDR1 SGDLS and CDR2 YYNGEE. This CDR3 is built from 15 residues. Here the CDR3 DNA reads TGTGCCAGCAGCGTACTCCCTCAGGGGACCTACGAGCAGTACTTC. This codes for CASSVLPQGTYEQYF.

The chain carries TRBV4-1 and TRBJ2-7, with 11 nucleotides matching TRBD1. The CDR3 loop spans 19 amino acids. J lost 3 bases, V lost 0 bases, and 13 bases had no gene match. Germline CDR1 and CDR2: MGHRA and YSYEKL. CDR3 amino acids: CASSQDPNTGTGGGYEQYF. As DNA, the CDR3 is TGCGCCAGCAGCCAAGATCCCAACACCGGGACAGGGGGTGGCTACGAGCAGTACTTC.

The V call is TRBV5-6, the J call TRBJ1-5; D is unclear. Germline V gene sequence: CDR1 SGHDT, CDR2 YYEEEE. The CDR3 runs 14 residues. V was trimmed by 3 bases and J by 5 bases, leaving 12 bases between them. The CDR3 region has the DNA TGTGCCAGCAGCTCATCCACAGTATATCAGCCCCAGCATTTT. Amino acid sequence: CASSSSTVYQPQHF.

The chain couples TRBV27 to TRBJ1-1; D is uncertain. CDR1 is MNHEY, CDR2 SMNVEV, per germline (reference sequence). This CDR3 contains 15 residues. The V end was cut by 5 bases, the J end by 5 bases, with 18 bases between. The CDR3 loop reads CASSLGSPGRTEAFF. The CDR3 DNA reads TGTGCCAGCAGTCTCGGATCACCGGGGAGGACTGAAGCTTTCTTT.

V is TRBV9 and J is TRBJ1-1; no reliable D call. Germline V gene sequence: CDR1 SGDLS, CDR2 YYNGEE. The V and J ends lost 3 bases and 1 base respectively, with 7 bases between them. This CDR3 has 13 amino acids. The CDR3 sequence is CASSELANTEAFF. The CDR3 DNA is TGTGCCAGCAGCGAGTTAGCGAACACTGAAGCTTTCTTT.

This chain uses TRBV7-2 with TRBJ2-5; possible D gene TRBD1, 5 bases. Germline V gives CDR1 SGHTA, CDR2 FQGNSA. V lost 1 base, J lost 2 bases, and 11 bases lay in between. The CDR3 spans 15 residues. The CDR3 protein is CASSLDPGSQETQYF. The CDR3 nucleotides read TGTGCCAGCAGCTTAGACCCAGGGTCACAAGAGACCCAGTACTTC.

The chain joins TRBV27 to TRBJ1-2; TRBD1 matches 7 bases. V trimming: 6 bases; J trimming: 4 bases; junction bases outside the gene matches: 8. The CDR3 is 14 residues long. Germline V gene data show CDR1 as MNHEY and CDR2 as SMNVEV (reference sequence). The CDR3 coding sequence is TGTGCCAGCAGCCTCTCCCAGGGGGGCTATGGCTACACCTTC. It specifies CASSLSQGGYGYTF.

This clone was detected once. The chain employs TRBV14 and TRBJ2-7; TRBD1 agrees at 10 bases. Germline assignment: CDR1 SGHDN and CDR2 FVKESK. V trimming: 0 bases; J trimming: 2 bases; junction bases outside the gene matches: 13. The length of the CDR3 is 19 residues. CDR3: CASSQDEGQGSKETYEQYF. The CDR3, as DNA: TGTGCCAGCAGCCAAGATGAGGGACAGGGGAGTAAGGAAACCTACGAGCAGTACTTC.

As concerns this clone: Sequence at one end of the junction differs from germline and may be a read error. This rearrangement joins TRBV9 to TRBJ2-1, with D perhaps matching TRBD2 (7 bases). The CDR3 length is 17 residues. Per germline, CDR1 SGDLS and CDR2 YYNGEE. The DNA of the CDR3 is TGTGCCAGCAACGTAGGGGTTGGGAGGGGGTCCTACAATGAGCAGTTCTTC. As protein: CASNVGVGRGSYNEQFF.

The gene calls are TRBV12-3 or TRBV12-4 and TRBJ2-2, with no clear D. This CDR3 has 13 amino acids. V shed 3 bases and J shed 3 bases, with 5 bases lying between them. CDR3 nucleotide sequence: TGTGCCAGCAGTTTTCAGGACACCGGGGAGCTGTTTTTT. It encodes CASSFQDTGELFF.

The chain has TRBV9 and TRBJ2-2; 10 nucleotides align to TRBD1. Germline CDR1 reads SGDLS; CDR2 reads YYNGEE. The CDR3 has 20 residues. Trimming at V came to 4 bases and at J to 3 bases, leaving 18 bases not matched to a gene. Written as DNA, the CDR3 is TGTGCCAGCAGCCTCCCGAGAGACAGGGGGCTTGGGGTGGACACCGGGGAGCTGTTTTTT. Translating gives CASSLPRDRGLGVDTGELFF.

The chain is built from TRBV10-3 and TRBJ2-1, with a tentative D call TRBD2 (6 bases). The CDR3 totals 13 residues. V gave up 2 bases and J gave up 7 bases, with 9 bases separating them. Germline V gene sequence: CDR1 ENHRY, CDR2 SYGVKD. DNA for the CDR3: TGTGCCATCAGTGAGCTAGCGTTAAATGAGCAGTTCTTC. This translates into CAISELALNEQFF.

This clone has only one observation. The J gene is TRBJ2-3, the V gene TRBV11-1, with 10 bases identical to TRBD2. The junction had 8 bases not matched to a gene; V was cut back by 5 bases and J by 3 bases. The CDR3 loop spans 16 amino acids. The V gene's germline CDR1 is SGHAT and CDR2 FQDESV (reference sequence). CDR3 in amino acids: CASSPGASGSTDTQYF. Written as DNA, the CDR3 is TGTGCCAGCAGCCCCGGGGCTAGCGGGAGTACAGATACGCAGTATTTT.

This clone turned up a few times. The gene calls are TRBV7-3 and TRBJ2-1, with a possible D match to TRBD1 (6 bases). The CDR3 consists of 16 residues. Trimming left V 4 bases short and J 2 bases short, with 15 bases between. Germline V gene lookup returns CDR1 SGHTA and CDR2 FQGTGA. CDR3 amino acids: CASSSTQGLPYNEQFF. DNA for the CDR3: TGTGCCAGCAGCTCGACCCAGGGGCTCCCCTACAATGAGCAGTTCTTC.

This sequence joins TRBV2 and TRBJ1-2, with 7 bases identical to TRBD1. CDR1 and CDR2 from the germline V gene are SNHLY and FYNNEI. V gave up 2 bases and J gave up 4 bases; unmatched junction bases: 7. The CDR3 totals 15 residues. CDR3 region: CASSESGQNLYGYTF. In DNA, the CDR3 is TGTGCCAGCAGTGAATCGGGACAGAACCTCTATGGCTACACCTTC.

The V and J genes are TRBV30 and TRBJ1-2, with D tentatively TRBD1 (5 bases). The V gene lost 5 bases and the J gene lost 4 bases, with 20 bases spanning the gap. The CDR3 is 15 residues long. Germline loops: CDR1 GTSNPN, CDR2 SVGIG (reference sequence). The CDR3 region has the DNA TGTGCCTGGCGGTCGGCAGGGATGCCGGTCTATGGCTACACCTTC. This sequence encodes CAWRSAGMPVYGYTF.

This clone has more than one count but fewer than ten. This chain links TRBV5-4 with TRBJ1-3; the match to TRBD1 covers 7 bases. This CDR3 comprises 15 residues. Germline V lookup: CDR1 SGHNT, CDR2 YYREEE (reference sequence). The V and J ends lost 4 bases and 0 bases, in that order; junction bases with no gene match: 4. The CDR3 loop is CASSPGQISGNTIYF. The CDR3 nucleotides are TGTGCCAGCAGCCCGGGACAGATCTCTGGAAACACCATATATTTT.

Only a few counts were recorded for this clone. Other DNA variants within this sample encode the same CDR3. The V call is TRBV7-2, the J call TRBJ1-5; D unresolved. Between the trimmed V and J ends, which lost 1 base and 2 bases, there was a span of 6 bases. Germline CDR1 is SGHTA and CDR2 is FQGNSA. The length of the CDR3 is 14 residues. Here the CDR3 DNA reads TGTGCCAGCAGCTTAGAGCGGGGCAATCAGCCCCAGCATTTT. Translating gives CASSLERGNQPQHF.

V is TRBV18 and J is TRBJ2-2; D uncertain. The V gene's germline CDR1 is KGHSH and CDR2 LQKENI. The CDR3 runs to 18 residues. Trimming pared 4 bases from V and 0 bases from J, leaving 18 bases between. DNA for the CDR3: TGTGCCAGCTCACTCGCACCACTCAGGTCAACGAACACCGGGGAGCTGTTTTTT. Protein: CASSLAPLRSTNTGELFF.

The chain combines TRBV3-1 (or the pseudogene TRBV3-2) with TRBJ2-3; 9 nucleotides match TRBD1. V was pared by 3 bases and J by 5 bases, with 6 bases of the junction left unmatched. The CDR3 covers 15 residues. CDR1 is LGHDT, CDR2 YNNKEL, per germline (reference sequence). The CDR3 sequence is CASSQTGTGRDTQYF. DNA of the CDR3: TGTGCCAGCAGCCAGACCGGGACAGGGCGAGATACGCAGTATTTT.

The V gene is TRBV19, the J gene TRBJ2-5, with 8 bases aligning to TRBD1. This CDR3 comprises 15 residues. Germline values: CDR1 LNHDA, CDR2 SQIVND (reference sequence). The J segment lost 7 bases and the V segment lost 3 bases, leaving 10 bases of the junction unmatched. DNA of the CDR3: TGTGCCAGTAGTATTTCCCAGGGGGCTAGGGGGACCCAGTACTTC. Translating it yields CASSISQGARGTQYF.